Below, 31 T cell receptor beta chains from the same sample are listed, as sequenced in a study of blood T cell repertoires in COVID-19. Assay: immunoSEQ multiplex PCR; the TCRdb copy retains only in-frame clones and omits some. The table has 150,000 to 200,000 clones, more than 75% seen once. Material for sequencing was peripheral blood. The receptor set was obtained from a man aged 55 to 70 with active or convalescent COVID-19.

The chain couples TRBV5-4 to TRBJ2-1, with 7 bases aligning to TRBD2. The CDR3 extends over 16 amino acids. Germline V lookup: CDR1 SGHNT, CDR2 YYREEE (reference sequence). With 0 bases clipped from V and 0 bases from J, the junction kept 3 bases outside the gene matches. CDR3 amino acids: CASSLAGGPSYNEQFF. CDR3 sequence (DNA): TGTGCCAGCAGCTTGGCGGGGGGACCCTCCTACAATGAGCAGTTCTTC.

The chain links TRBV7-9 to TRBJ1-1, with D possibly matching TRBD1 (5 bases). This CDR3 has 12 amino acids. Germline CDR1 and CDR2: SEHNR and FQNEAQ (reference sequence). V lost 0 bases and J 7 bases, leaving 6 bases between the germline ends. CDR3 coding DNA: TGTGCCAGCAGCTTAGCAGGGGTTGAAGCTTTCTTT. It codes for CASSLAGVEAFF.

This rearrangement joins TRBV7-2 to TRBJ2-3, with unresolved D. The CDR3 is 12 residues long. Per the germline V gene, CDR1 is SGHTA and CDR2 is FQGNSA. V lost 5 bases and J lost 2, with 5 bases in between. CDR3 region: CASSPFTDTQYF. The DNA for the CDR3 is TGTGCCAGCAGCCCTTTCACAGATACGCAGTATTTT.

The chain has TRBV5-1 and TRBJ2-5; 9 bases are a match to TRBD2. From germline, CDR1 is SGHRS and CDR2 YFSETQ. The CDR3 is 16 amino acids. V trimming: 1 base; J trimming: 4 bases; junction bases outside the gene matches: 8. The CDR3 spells CASSLSTSGMGETQYF. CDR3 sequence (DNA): TGCGCCAGCAGCTTGTCGACTAGCGGAATGGGAGAGACCCAGTACTTC.

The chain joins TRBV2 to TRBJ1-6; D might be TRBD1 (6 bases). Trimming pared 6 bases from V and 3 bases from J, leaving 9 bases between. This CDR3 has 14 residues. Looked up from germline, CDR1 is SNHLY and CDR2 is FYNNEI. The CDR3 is CASRRQDYNSPLHF. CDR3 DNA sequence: TGTGCCAGCAGACGACAGGACTATAATTCACCCCTCCACTTT.

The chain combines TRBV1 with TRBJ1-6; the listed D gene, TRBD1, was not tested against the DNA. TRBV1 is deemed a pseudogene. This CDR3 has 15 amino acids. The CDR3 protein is CTSSQQDRGNSPLHF. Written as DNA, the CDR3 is TGCACCAGCAGCCAACAGGACAGGGGGAATTCACCCCTCCACTTT.

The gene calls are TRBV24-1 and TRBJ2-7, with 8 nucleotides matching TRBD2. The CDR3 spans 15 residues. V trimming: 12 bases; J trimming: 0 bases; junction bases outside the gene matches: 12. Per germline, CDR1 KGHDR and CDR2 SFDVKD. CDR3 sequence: CAETSTSASSYEQYF. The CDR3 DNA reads TGTGCCGAAACCTCGACTAGCGCGAGCTCCTACGAGCAGTACTTC.

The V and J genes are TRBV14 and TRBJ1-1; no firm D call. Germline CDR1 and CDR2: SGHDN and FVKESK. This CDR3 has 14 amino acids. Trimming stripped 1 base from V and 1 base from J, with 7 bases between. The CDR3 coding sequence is TGTGCCAGCAGCCAAGGTCCGGGGAACACTGAAGCTTTCTTT. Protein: CASSQGPGNTEAFF. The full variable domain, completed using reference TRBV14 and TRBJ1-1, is EAGVTQFPSHSVIEKGQTVTLRCDPISGHDNLYWYRRVMGKEIKFLLHFVKESKQDESGMPNNRFLAERTGGTYSTLKVQPAELEDSGVYFCASSQGPGNTEAFFGQGTRLTVV.

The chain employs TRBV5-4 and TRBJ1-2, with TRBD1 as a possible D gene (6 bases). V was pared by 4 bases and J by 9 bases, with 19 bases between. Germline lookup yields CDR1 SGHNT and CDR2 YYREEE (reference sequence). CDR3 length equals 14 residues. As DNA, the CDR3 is TGTGCCAGCAGCGTGGCAGGGACACCCGGGAGCTACACCTTC. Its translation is CASSVAGTPGSYTF.

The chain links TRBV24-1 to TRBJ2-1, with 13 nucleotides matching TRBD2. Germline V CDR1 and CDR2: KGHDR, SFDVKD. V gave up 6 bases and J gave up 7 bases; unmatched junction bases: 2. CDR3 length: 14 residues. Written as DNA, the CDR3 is TGTGCCACCAGTCGGGGACTAGCGGGAAATGAGCAGTTCTTC. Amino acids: CATSRGLAGNEQFF.

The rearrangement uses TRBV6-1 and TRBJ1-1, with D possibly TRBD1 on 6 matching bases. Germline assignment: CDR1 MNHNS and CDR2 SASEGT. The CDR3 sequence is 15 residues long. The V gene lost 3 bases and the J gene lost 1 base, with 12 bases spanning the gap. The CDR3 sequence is CASSETGPQNTEAFF. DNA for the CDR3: TGTGCCAGCAGTGAGACAGGTCCCCAGAACACTGAAGCTTTCTTT.

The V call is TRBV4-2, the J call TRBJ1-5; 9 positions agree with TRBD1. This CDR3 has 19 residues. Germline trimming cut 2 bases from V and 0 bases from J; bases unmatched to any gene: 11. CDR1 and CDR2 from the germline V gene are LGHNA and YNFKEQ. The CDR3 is CASSQSAGTGKNSNQPQHF. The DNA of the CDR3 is TGTGCCAGCAGCCAAAGTGCCGGGACAGGGAAGAATAGCAATCAGCCCCAGCATTTT.

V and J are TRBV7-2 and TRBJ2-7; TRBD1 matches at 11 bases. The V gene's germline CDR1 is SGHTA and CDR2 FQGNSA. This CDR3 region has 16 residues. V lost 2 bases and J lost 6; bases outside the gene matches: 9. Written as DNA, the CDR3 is TGTGCCAGCAGCTTAAAAGGACAGGGGGCGTGGGGCGAGCAGTACTTC. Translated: CASSLKGQGAWGEQYF.

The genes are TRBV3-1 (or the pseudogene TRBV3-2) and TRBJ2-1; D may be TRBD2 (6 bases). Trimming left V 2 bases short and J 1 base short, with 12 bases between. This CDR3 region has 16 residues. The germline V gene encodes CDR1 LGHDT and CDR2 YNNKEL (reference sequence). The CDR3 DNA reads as TGTGCCAGCAGCCAATGGGTCGGGGGATCCTACAATGAGCAGTTCTTC. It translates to CASSQWVGGSYNEQFF.

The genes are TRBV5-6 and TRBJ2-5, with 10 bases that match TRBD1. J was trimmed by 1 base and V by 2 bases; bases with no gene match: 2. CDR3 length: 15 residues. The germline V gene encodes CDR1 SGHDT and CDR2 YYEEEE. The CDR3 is CASSFRTGGQETQYF. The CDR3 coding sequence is TGTGCCAGCAGCTTCAGGACAGGGGGCCAAGAGACCCAGTACTTC.

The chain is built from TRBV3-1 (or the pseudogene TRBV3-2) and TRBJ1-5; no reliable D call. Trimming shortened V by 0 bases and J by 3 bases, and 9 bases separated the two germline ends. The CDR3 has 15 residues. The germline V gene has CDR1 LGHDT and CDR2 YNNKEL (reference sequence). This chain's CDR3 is CASSQDSGNNQPQHF. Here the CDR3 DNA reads TGTGCCAGCAGCCAAGATTCGGGTAACAATCAGCCCCAGCATTTT.

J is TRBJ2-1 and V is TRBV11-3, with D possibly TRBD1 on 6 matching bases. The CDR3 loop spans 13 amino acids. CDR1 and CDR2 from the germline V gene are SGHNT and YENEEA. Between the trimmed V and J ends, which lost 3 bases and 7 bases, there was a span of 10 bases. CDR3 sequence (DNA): TGTGCCAGCAGCTTCCAGGGGACGAATGAGCAGTTCTTC. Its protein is CASSFQGTNEQFF.

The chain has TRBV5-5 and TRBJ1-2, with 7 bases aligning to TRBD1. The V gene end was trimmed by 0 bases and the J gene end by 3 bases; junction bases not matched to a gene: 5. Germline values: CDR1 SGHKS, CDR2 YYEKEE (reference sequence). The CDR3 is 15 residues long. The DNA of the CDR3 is TGTGCCAGCAGCTTGGTCCCCGGACAGGACTATGGCTACACCTTC. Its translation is CASSLVPGQDYGYTF.

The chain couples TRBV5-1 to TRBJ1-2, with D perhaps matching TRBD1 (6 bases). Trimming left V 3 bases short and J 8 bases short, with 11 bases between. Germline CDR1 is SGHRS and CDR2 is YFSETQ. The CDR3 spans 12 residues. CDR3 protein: CASSSDRSGYTF. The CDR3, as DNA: TGCGCCAGCAGCTCGGACAGAAGCGGCTACACCTTC.

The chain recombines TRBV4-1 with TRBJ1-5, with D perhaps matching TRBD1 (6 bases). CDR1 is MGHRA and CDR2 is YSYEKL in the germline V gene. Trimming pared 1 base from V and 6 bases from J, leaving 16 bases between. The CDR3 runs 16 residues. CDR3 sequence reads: CASSQVFRGRGQPQHF. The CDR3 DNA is TGCGCCAGCAGCCAAGTTTTCAGGGGTCGCGGTCAGCCCCAGCATTTT.

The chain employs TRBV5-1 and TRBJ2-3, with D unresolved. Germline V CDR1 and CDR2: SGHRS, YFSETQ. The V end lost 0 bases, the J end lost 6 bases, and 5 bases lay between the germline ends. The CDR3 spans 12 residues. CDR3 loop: CASSLASDTQYF. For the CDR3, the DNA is TGCGCCAGCAGCTTGGCCAGTGATACGCAGTATTTT.

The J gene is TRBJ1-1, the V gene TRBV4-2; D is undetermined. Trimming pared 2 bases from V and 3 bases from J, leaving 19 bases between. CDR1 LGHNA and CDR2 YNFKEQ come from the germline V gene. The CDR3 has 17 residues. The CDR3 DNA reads TGTGCCAGCAGCCAAACTGCCGACTCTTACCCCCACACTGAAGCTTTCTTT. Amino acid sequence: CASSQTADSYPHTEAFF.

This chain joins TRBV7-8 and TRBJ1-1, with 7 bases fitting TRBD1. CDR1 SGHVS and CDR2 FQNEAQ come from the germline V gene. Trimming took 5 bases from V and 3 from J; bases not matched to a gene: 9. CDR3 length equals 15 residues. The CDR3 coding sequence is TGTGCCAGCAGCACCCAGGGGGAGCCCGACACTGAAGCTTTCTTT. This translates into CASSTQGEPDTEAFF.

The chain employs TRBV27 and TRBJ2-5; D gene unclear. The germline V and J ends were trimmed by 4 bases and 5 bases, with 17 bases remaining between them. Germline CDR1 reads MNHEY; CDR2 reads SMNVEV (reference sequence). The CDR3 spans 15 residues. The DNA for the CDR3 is TGTGCCAGCAGTTCCGTACCCCCTATGATGGAGACCCAGTACTTC. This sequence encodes CASSSVPPMMETQYF.

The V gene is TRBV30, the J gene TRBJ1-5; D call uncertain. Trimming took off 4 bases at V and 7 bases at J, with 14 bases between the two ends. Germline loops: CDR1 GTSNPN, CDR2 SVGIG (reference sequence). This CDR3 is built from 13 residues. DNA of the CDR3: TGTGCCTGGAATACCGCGGGGAAGCAGCCCCAGCATTTT. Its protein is CAWNTAGKQPQHF.

The CDR3 DNA follows: TGTGCCAGCAGCTCAACACTAGCGGGGGGCCAACAAGAGACCCAGTACTTC. Translating gives CASSSTLAGGQQETQYF. The chain uses TRBV5-5 and TRBJ2-5; the match to TRBD2 covers 12 bases. CDR1 is SGHKS and CDR2 is YYEKEE in the germline V gene (reference sequence). The length of the CDR3 is 17 residues. V was pared by 3 bases and J by 2 bases, with 8 bases of the junction left unmatched. Using reference TRBV5-5 and TRBJ2-5 for the parts outside the CDR3, the full variable domain is DAGVTQSPTHLIKTRGQQVTLRCSPISGHKSVSWYQQVLGQGPQFIFQYYEKEERGRGNFPDRFSARQFPNYSSELNVNALLLGDSALYLCASSSTLAGGQQETQYFGPGTRLLVL.

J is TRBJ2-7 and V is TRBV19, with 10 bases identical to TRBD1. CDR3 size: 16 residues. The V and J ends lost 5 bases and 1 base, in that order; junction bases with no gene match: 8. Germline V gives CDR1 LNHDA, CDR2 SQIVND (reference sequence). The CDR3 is CASSDPGTGDSYEQYF. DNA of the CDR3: TGTGCCAGTAGTGACCCCGGGACAGGGGATTCCTACGAGCAGTACTTC. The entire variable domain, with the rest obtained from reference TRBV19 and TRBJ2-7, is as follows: DGGITQSPKYLFRKEGQNVTLSCEQNLNHDAMYWYRQDPGQGLRLIYYSQIVNDFQKGDIAEGYSVSREKKESFPLTVTSAQKNPTAFYLCASSDPGTGDSYEQYFGPGTRLTVT.

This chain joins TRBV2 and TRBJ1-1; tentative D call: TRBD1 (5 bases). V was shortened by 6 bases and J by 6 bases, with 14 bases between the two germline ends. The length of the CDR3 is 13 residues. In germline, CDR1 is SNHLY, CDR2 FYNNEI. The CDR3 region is CASRLTEISEAFF. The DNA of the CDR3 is TGTGCCAGCAGGTTGACAGAGATCTCTGAAGCTTTCTTT.

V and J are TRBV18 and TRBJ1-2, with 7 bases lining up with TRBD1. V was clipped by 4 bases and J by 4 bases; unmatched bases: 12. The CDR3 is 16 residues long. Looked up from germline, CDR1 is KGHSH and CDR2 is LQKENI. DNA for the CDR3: TGTGCCAGCTCACAACTCGGACAGGCTCTACTCTATGGCTACACCTTC. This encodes CASSQLGQALLYGYTF.

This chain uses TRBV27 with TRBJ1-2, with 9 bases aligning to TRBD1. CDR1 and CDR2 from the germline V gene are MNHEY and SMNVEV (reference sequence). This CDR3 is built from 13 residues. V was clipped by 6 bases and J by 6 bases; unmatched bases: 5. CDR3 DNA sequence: TGTGCCAGCAGCGGAAGGACAGGGGATGGCTACACCTTC. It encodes CASSGRTGDGYTF.

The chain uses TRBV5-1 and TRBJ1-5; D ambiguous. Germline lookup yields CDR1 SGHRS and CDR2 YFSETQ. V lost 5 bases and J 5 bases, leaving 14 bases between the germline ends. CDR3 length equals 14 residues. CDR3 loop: CASRESVTDQPQHF. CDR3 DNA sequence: TGCGCCAGCAGAGAATCAGTTACCGATCAGCCCCAGCATTTT. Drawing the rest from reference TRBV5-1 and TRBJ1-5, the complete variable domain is KAGVTQTPRYLIKTRGQQVTLSCSPISGHRSVSWYQQTPGQGLQFLFEYFSETQRNKGNFPGRFSGRQFSNSRSEMNVSTLELGDSALYLCASRESVTDQPQHFGDGTRLSIL.